This T cell receptor beta chain was sequenced during a study of T cells in pancreatic ductal adenocarcinoma. The V end was cut by 5 bases, the J end by 6 bases, with 11 bases between. Germline V gene sequence: CDR1 SEHNR, CDR2 FQNEAQ (reference sequence). The CDR3 runs 12 residues. Overall study findings and caveats: Blood clonality (about 0.07) did not differ significantly from tumor (around 0.12). Compared with tumor, blood showed more total productive templates and around 8-fold more clonotypes. Tumors hold more CD45RO+ effector T cells, which may bias toward lower diversity.

The selected patients with pancreatic ductal adenocarcinoma had surgery but no neoadjuvant therapy. The table came from immunoSEQ multiplex PCR; TCRdb's copy has only in-frame clones and leaves some out. Of 31,000 or so clones in the sample, around 94% were seen once. For this clone: No antigen is known for it.

Sequenced sample: PBMCs. This chain links TRBV7-9 with TRBJ2-7, with D perhaps matching TRBD2 (5 bases). The TCR originated in a human donor with pancreatic ductal adenocarcinoma. CDR3 nucleotides: TGTGCCAGCAGCCTGAGGGCGGCCGAGCAGTACTTC. This encodes CASSLRAAEQYF.